The rows below give T cell receptor beta chains drawn from one sample of a study of identical twins. TCRdb ran MiXCR on the 5' RACE reads and lists one entry per CDR3 protein. The repertoire consists of nearly 650,000 distinct CDR3 sequences, with just over 7% occurring once and the leading ten covering roughly 1.6%. Another study also made use of these data, one on yellow fever vaccine responses in identical twins.

Sequencing used PBMCs. Source of these receptors: a woman aged 18-30 years in good health. Each CDR3 is given with its conserved first and last residue. The D gene is left open where the match is weak. A row's size may be missing; if present it is once, few, many or a size class.

CDR3 DNA: TGTGCCAGCCTGGGGACTAGCAAAACCGGGGAGCTGTTTTTT
CDR3 protein: CASLGTSKTGELFF
V gene: TRBV12-3/TRBV12-4
D gene: TRBD2
J gene: TRBJ2-2
clone size: NA

CDR3 DNA: TGCAGTGCTACAAGGAGTACCGGGACTACTACTACAGATACGCAGTATTTT
CDR3 protein: CSATRSTGTTTTDTQYF
V gene: TRBV20-1
D gene: TRBD2
J gene: TRBJ2-3
clone size: NA

CDR3 DNA: TGTGCCAGCAGGGCAACTAGCGGGGGAAGGAATACGCAGTATTTT
CDR3 protein: CASRATSGGRNTQYF
V gene: TRBV12-3/TRBV12-4
D gene: TRBD2
J gene: TRBJ2-3
clone size: many

CDR3 DNA: TGTGCCAGCAGTTTGGACCCGGGACTAGAGGAGCAGTACTTC
CDR3 protein: CASSLDPGLEEQYF
V gene: TRBV6-5
D gene: TRBD2
J gene: TRBJ2-7
clone size: few

CDR3 DNA: TGTGCCAGCAGTTTATACGGGAATCCCCCCGCCTACGAGCAGTACTTC
CDR3 protein: CASSLYGNPPAYEQYF
V gene: TRBV28
D gene: NA
J gene: TRBJ2-7
clone size: few

CDR3 DNA: TGCAGTGCGTCAACTAGCGGGGGGCGAGATACGCAGTATTTT
CDR3 protein: CSASTSGGRDTQYF
V gene: TRBV20-1
D gene: TRBD2
J gene: TRBJ2-3
clone size: few

CDR3 DNA: TGCGCCAGCAGCCAAGGGGGGTGGGACTCCACAGATACGCAGTATTTT
CDR3 protein: CASSQGGWDSTDTQYF
V gene: TRBV4-1
D gene: NA
J gene: TRBJ2-3
clone size: NA

CDR3 DNA: TGTGCCAGCAGTTACACAACTTACTATGGCTACACCTTC
CDR3 protein: CASSYTTYYGYTF
V gene: TRBV6-5
D gene: NA
J gene: TRBJ1-2
clone size: few

CDR3 DNA: TGTGCCAGCACCCGCGGCGGGGAGCTGTTTTTT
CDR3 protein: CASTRGGELFF
V gene: TRBV2
D gene: NA
J gene: TRBJ2-2
clone size: many

CDR3 DNA: TGTGCCAGCAGCGGGTATTCGAACACCGGGGAGCTGTTTTTT
CDR3 protein: CASSGYSNTGELFF
V gene: TRBV11-2
D gene: NA
J gene: TRBJ2-2
clone size: NA

CDR3 DNA: TGTGCCAGCAGTTTCTTCCCCAGCGGGAGCTCCTACGAGCAGTACTTC
CDR3 protein: CASSFFPSGSSYEQYF
V gene: TRBV12-3/TRBV12-4
D gene: TRBD2
J gene: TRBJ2-7
clone size: few

CDR3 DNA: TGCAGTGCTAGAGATCCCCAGCCATCGAGCTCCTACAATGAGCAGTTCTTC
CDR3 protein: CSARDPQPSSSYNEQFF
V gene: TRBV20-1
D gene: NA
J gene: TRBJ2-1
clone size: few

CDR3 DNA: TGTGCCAGCAGCCAAGATTTTCCGGGGATAGCGGGGGTCGGAGGGGAGACCCAGTACTTC
CDR3 protein: CASSQDFPGIAGVGGETQYF
V gene: TRBV4-2
D gene: TRBD2
J gene: TRBJ2-5
clone size: NA

CDR3 DNA: TGTGCCAGCAGCTCGCCGGGACTAGCCTTGTACAATGAGCAGTTCTTC
CDR3 protein: CASSSPGLALYNEQFF
V gene: TRBV7-9
D gene: TRBD2
J gene: TRBJ2-1
clone size: NA

CDR3 DNA: TGCGCCAGCAGCATAAACCAGGGAAGTACTGAAGCTTTCTTT
CDR3 protein: CASSINQGSTEAFF
V gene: TRBV5-1
D gene: NA
J gene: TRBJ1-1
clone size: NA

CDR3 DNA: TGCAGTGCTAGAGATTGGACAGACACAGATACGCAGTATTTT
CDR3 protein: CSARDWTDTDTQYF
V gene: TRBV20-1
D gene: NA
J gene: TRBJ2-3
clone size: NA

CDR3 DNA: TGTGCCAGCAGCCAAGTTGGCAGCGGGAGAGAGACCCAGTACTTC
CDR3 protein: CASSQVGSGRETQYF
V gene: TRBV3-1
D gene: TRBD2
J gene: TRBJ2-5
clone size: many

CDR3 DNA: TGTGCCAGCAGTTTGAAGGGCGAAGACTACGAGCAGTACTTC
CDR3 protein: CASSLKGEDYEQYF
V gene: TRBV12-3/TRBV12-4
D gene: NA
J gene: TRBJ2-7
clone size: many

CDR3 DNA: TGTGCCAGCAGCGGACAGGGGGTAAGCAATCAGCCCCAGCATTTT
CDR3 protein: CASSGQGVSNQPQHF
V gene: TRBV2
D gene: TRBD1
J gene: TRBJ1-5
clone size: many

CDR3 DNA: TGTGCCAGCTCACCACCTGGATCACTAGCGGGACTCTCCACAGATACGCAGTATTTT
CDR3 protein: CASSPPGSLAGLSTDTQYF
V gene: TRBV18
D gene: TRBD2
J gene: TRBJ2-3
clone size: few

CDR3 DNA: TGTGCCAGCAGTTTCGGCAGGGGAGGCTACGAGCAGTACTTC
CDR3 protein: CASSFGRGGYEQYF
V gene: TRBV27
D gene: NA
J gene: TRBJ2-7
clone size: many

CDR3 DNA: TGTGCCAGCAGCCCCAGAGGTAGCGGGGTTAACACCGGGGAGCTGTTTTTT
CDR3 protein: CASSPRGSGVNTGELFF
V gene: TRBV7-8
D gene: TRBD2
J gene: TRBJ2-2
clone size: few

CDR3 DNA: TGCAGCGCCATAGACAGGGAAAACTATGGCTACACCTTC
CDR3 protein: CSAIDRENYGYTF
V gene: TRBV29-1
D gene: TRBD1
J gene: TRBJ1-2
clone size: few

CDR3 DNA: TGTGCCAGCAGCCCCCAGGACAGGGGACGCTCACCCCTCCACTTT
CDR3 protein: CASSPQDRGRSPLHF
V gene: TRBV7-2
D gene: TRBD1
J gene: TRBJ1-6
clone size: NA

CDR3 DNA: TGCAGCGTTAGGCCAGCAACTAATGAAAAACTGTTTTTT
CDR3 protein: CSVRPATNEKLFF
V gene: TRBV29-1
D gene: NA
J gene: TRBJ1-4
clone size: few

CDR3 DNA: TGTGCCAGCAGCCAAATATTGGACGAGCAGTACTTC
CDR3 protein: CASSQILDEQYF
V gene: TRBV14
D gene: NA
J gene: TRBJ2-7
clone size: NA

CDR3 DNA: TGTGCCAGCTCCCGGGGTAATTTCTACAATGAGCAGTTCTTC
CDR3 protein: CASSRGNFYNEQFF
V gene: TRBV11-2
D gene: NA
J gene: TRBJ2-1
clone size: NA

CDR3 DNA: TGCAGCGTTGGGTTCTTCTCCAACACCGGGGAGCTGTTTTTT
CDR3 protein: CSVGFFSNTGELFF
V gene: TRBV29-1
D gene: NA
J gene: TRBJ2-2
clone size: NA

CDR3 DNA: TGTGCCAGCAGCTTGGACAGGGATGAGCAGTTCTTC
CDR3 protein: CASSLDRDEQFF
V gene: TRBV5-6
D gene: NA
J gene: TRBJ2-1
clone size: many

CDR3 DNA: TGTGCCAGCAGGGGGGTAGGGACCTACAATGAGCAGTTCTTC
CDR3 protein: CASRGVGTYNEQFF
V gene: TRBV12-3/TRBV12-4
D gene: NA
J gene: TRBJ2-1
clone size: few

CDR3 DNA: TGCAGTGCTAGAGCGGCGGGTGATACGCAGTATTTT
CDR3 protein: CSARAAGDTQYF
V gene: TRBV20-1
D gene: NA
J gene: TRBJ2-3
clone size: few

CDR3 DNA: TGTGCCAGCAGCCCACCACAGGGGGCCAAAAACATTCAGTACTTC
CDR3 protein: CASSPPQGAKNIQYF
V gene: TRBV7-2
D gene: TRBD1
J gene: TRBJ2-4
clone size: NA

CDR3 DNA: TGTGCCACCAGCGGGGAAGGACATTCCTACAATGAGCAGTTCTTC
CDR3 protein: CATSGEGHSYNEQFF
V gene: TRBV28
D gene: TRBD2
J gene: TRBJ2-1
clone size: many

CDR3 DNA: TGTGCCTGCAGACCTACCCCGGCTAGCGGGGGGCCCTACACCGGGGAGCTGTTTTTT
CDR3 protein: CACRPTPASGGPYTGELFF
V gene: TRBV3-1
D gene: TRBD2
J gene: TRBJ2-2
clone size: NA

CDR3 DNA: TGCAGTGCCCCGATAGGTTGGCCGGGAACTAATGAAAAACTGTTTTTT
CDR3 protein: CSAPIGWPGTNEKLFF
V gene: TRBV20-1
D gene: NA
J gene: TRBJ1-4
clone size: few

CDR3 DNA: TGTGCCAGCAGACCCGGGACAGGGGAGACCTATGGCTACACCTTC
CDR3 protein: CASRPGTGETYGYTF
V gene: TRBV12-3/TRBV12-4
D gene: TRBD1
J gene: TRBJ1-2
clone size: NA

CDR3 DNA: TGTGCCAGCAGCTTAGGAGCGCCACAACGCACAGATACGCAGTATTTT
CDR3 protein: CASSLGAPQRTDTQYF
V gene: TRBV7-9
D gene: NA
J gene: TRBJ2-3
clone size: many

CDR3 DNA: TGTGCCAGCAGTGTTAAGCGGGGGGCCCGGGGCGGAGAGACCCAGTACTTC
CDR3 protein: CASSVKRGARGGETQYF
V gene: TRBV6-1
D gene: TRBD2
J gene: TRBJ2-5
clone size: NA

CDR3 DNA: TGTGCCAGCAGCTTGATGTGGGGGTCGGGGGAAAAACTGTTTTTT
CDR3 protein: CASSLMWGSGEKLFF
V gene: TRBV28
D gene: NA
J gene: TRBJ1-4
clone size: NA

CDR3 DNA: TGTGCCAGCAGCGTAGAAGGGGACACTGAAGCTTTCTTT
CDR3 protein: CASSVEGDTEAFF
V gene: TRBV9
D gene: NA
J gene: TRBJ1-1
clone size: many

CDR3 DNA: TGTGCCAGCAGCTTATGGGCGTACCAAGAGACCCAGTACTTC
CDR3 protein: CASSLWAYQETQYF
V gene: TRBV7-6
D gene: NA
J gene: TRBJ2-5
clone size: few

CDR3 DNA: TGCAGTGCCCAGGGGGCGACCGACAATCAGCCCCAGCATTTT
CDR3 protein: CSAQGATDNQPQHF
V gene: TRBV20-1
D gene: TRBD1
J gene: TRBJ1-5
clone size: many

CDR3 DNA: TGCGCCAGCAGCCAACTTACAGTACACAATGAGCAGTTCTTC
CDR3 protein: CASSQLTVHNEQFF
V gene: TRBV4-1
D gene: NA
J gene: TRBJ2-1
clone size: many

CDR3 DNA: TGTGCCAGCAGCTTGGGGTTGGGTTCTTTCTTT
CDR3 protein: CASSLGLGSFF
V gene: TRBV11-3
D gene: NA
J gene: TRBJ1-1
clone size: few

CDR3 DNA: TGCGCCAGCAGCCAAGACAGGAAGGCTGGAAACACCATATATTTT
CDR3 protein: CASSQDRKAGNTIYF
V gene: TRBV4-1
D gene: NA
J gene: TRBJ1-3
clone size: many

CDR3 DNA: TGTGCCAGCAGCTGGCCGGGACGTAGCTCCTACAATGAGCAGTTCTTC
CDR3 protein: CASSWPGRSSYNEQFF
V gene: TRBV7-8
D gene: NA
J gene: TRBJ2-1
clone size: NA

CDR3 DNA: TGTGCCAGCAGTTTGAGGACTAGCCCCGATACGCAGTATTTT
CDR3 protein: CASSLRTSPDTQYF
V gene: TRBV7-8
D gene: TRBD2
J gene: TRBJ2-3
clone size: NA

CDR3 DNA: TGTGCCAGCAGTCCAGGACCTGTCCACAATGAGCAGTTCTTC
CDR3 protein: CASSPGPVHNEQFF
V gene: TRBV12-3/TRBV12-4
D gene: NA
J gene: TRBJ2-1
clone size: few

CDR3 DNA: TGCAGTGCTAGAGCGGGAGTCTACGAGCAGTACTTC
CDR3 protein: CSARAGVYEQYF
V gene: TRBV20-1
D gene: NA
J gene: TRBJ2-7
clone size: few

CDR3 DNA: TGTGCCAGCAGCTTAGCGCAGGGCCCGTATGGCTACACCTTC
CDR3 protein: CASSLAQGPYGYTF
V gene: TRBV7-8
D gene: NA
J gene: TRBJ1-2
clone size: many

CDR3 DNA: TGCAGCGTTGAAGAAGCTTTCTTT
CDR3 protein: CSVEEAFF
V gene: TRBV29-1
D gene: NA
J gene: TRBJ1-1
clone size: many

CDR3 DNA: TGTGCCAGCAGTTTAGCGGTGGCTGAAGCTTTCTTT
CDR3 protein: CASSLAVAEAFF
V gene: TRBV12-3/TRBV12-4
D gene: NA
J gene: TRBJ1-1
clone size: NA

CDR3 DNA: TGCGCCAGCAGCTGGGGGACAGGGGCAGATACGCAGTATTTT
CDR3 protein: CASSWGTGADTQYF
V gene: TRBV5-1
D gene: TRBD1
J gene: TRBJ2-3
clone size: many

CDR3 DNA: TGCGCCAGCAGCCGGGAGGGATCCTACGAGCAGTACTTC
CDR3 protein: CASSREGSYEQYF
V gene: TRBV5-1
D gene: TRBD2
J gene: TRBJ2-7
clone size: many